The subject of this entry is one T cell receptor (beta chain). These data are taken from a study of blood T cell repertoires in COVID-19. Across the whole study: Samples came from the United States, Italy and Spain, spanning acute and convalescent COVID-19.

The V and J ends lost 1 base and 2 bases, in that order; junction bases with no gene match: 10. The CDR3 length is 17 residues. The germline V gene encodes CDR1 SGHRS and CDR2 YFSETQ. Generated by immunoSEQ multiplex PCR, the TCRdb table keeps only in-frame clones and is missing some. Found here are more than 150,000 clones, 75% to 90% of them singletons; the top ten hold around 7%. J is TRBJ1-2 and V is TRBV5-1; 8 positions match TRBD1. This clonotype was obtained from a man aged 40-55 years with acute or convalescent COVID-19. The sequenced material came from peripheral blood. Here the CDR3 DNA reads TGCGCCAGCAGCTTGTCTACGACAGGGGAACGAAACTATGGCTACACCTTC. Translating gives CASSLSTTGERNYGYTF.